The present T cell receptor (beta chain) was sequenced within a study of cytomegalovirus exposure and HLA in healthy donors. While the first cohort had fewer than 850 subjects, the donors belonged to the separate validation cohort of more than 95 subjects. A word on this clone: Its antigen is currently unknown.

Clones were sequenced by immunoSEQ multiplex PCR, and TCRdb holds only the in-frame ones, with some missing. The table lists roughly 50,000 clones, around nine tenths of them singletons. The V end lost 0 bases, the J end lost 4 bases, and 9 bases lay between the germline ends. Per germline, CDR1 MNHEY and CDR2 SMNVEV (reference sequence). CDR3 length: 14 residues. Findings and caveats of the study: In vitro work confirmed that three CMV-associated chains recognize CMV antigens. Cytomegalovirus-associated TCR beta chains were listed, numbering some 180. The classifier, whose performance was assessed in both the original and validation cohorts, reportedly diagnosed cytomegalovirus status with high specificity and sensitivity.

The specimen sequenced was PBMCs. The receptor was derived from a woman between 18 and 29 years old in good health and CMV-seropositive. The rearrangement links TRBV27 to TRBJ1-1, with D possibly TRBD1 on 6 matching bases. The CDR3 DNA sequence: TGTGCCAGCAGTTTATCGCCCAGGGGCACTGAAGCTTTCTTT. Translating it yields CASSLSPRGTEAFF.